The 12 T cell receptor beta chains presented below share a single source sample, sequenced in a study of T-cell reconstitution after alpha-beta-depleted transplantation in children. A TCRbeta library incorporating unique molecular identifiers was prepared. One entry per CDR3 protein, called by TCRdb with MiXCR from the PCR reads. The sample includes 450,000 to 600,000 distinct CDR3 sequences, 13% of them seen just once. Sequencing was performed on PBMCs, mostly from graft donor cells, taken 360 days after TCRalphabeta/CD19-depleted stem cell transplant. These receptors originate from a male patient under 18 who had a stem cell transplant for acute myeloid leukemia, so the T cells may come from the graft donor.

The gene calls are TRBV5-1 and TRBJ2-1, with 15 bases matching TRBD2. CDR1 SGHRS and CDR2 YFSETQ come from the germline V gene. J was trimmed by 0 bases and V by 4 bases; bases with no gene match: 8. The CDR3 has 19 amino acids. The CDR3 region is CASSTWTSGRGSSYNEQFF. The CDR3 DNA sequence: TGCGCCAGCAGCACCTGGACTAGCGGGAGGGGAAGCTCCTACAATGAGCAGTTCTTC.

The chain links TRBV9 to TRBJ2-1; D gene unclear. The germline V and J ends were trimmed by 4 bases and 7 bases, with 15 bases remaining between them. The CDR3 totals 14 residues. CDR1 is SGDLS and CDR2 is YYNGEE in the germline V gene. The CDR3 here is CASSPPAAGNEQFF. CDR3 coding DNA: TGTGCCAGCAGCCCCCCGGCGGCTGGAAATGAGCAGTTCTTC.

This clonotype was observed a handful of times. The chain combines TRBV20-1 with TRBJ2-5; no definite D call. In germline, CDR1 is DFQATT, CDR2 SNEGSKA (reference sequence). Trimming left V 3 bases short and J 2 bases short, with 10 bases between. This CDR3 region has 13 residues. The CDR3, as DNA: TGCAGTGCTAGTATAACCGTACAAGAGACCCAGTACTTC. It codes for CSASITVQETQYF.

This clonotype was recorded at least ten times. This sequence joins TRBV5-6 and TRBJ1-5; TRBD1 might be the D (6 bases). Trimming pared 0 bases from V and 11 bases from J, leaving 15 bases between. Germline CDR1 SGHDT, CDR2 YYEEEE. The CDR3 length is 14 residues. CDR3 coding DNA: TGTGCCAGCAGCTTGGGGACAGTACTTCAAGCCCAGCATTTT. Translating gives CASSLGTVLQAQHF.

CDR3 coding DNA: TGTGCCAGCAGTTATGGGGCGGCCCGCTACAATGAGCAGTTCTTC. The encoded protein is CASSYGAARYNEQFF. This chain links TRBV27 with TRBJ2-1, with D perhaps TRBD1 (5 bases). V lost 4 bases to trimming and J lost 3 bases, with 13 bases between them. In germline, CDR1 is MNHEY, CDR2 SMNVEV (reference sequence). This CDR3 has 15 amino acids.

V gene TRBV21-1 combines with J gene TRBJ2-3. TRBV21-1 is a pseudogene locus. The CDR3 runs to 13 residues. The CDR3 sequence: CASSKPRTDTQYF. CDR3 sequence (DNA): TGTGCCAGCAGCAAACCGCGCACAGATACGCAGTATTTT.

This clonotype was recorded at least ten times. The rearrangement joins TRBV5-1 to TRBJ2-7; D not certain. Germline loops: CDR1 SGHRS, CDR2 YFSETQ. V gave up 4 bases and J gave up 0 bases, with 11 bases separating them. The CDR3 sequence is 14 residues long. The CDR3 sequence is CASSHSRNSYEQYF. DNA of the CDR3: TGCGCCAGCAGCCACAGTAGAAACTCCTACGAGCAGTACTTC.

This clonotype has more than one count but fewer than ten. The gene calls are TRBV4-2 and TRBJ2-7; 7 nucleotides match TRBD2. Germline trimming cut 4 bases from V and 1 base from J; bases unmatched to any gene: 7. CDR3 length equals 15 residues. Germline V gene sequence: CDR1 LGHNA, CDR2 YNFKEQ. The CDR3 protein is CASSPREVRSYEQYF. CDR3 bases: TGTGCCAGCAGCCCCCGGGAGGTACGATCCTACGAGCAGTACTTC.

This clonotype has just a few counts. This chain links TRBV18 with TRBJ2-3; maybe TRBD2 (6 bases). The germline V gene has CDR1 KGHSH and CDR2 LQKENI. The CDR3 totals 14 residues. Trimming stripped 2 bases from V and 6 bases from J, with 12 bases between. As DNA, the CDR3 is TGTGCCAGCTCACCAGCTAGCGTGAAGGATACGCAGTATTTT. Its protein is CASSPASVKDTQYF.

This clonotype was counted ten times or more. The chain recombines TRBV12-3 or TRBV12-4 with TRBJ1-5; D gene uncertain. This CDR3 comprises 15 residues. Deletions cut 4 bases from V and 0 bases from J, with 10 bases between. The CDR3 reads CASSWRGDSNQPQHF. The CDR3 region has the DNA TGTGCCAGCAGTTGGCGAGGCGATAGCAATCAGCCCCAGCATTTT.

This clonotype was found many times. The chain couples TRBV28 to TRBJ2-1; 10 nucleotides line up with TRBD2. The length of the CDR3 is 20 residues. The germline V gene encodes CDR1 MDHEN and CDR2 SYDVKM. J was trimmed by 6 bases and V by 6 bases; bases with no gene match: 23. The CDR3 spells CASSLYSGRSLDAMLNEQFF. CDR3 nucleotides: TGTGCCAGCAGCCTATATAGCGGGAGGTCCTTGGATGCCATGCTCAATGAGCAGTTCTTC.

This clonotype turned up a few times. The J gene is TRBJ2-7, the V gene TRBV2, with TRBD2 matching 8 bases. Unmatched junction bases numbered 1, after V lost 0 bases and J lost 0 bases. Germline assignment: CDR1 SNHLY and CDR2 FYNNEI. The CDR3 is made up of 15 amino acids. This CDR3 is CASSEASGTSYEQYF. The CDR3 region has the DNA TGTGCCAGCAGTGAAGCTAGCGGGACCTCCTACGAGCAGTACTTC. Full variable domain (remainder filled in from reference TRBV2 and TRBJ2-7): EPEVTQTPSHQVTQMGQEVILRCVPISNHLYFYWYRQILGQKVEFLVSFYNNEISEKSEIFDDQFSVERPDGSNFTLKIRSTKLEDSAMYFCASSEASGTSYEQYFGPGTRLTVT.